This T cell receptor (beta chain) was identified in a study of blood T cell repertoires in COVID-19. Generated by immunoSEQ multiplex PCR, the TCRdb table keeps only in-frame clones and is missing some. The table has about 27,000 clones, 88% seen once. Trimming took 4 bases from V and 3 from J, leaving 10 bases between them. CDR3 size: 14 residues. The germline CDR1 and CDR2 sequences are KGHDR and SFDVKD. The specimen was peripheral blood. This receptor was obtained from a woman between 50 and 59 years old with active COVID-19. V is TRBV24-1 and J is TRBJ2-3; D possibly corresponds to TRBD2 (7 bases). CDR3 in amino acids: CATSEQGGTDTQYF. CDR3 in DNA: TGTGCCACCAGTGAACAGGGAGGGACAGATACGCAGTATTTT.